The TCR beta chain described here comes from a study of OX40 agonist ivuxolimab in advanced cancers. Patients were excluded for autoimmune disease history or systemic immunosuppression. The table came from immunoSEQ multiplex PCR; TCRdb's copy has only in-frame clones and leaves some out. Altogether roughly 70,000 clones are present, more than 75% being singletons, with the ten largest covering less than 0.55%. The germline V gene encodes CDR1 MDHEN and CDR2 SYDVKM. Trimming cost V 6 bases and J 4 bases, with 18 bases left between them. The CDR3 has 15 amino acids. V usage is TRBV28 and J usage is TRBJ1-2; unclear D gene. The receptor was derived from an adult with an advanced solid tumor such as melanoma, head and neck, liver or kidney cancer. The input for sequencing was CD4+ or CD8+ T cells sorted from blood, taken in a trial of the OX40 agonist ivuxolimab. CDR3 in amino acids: CASRVKGTPLYGYTF. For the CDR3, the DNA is TGTGCCAGCAGGGTCAAGGGTACCCCTCTCTATGGCTACACCTTC.